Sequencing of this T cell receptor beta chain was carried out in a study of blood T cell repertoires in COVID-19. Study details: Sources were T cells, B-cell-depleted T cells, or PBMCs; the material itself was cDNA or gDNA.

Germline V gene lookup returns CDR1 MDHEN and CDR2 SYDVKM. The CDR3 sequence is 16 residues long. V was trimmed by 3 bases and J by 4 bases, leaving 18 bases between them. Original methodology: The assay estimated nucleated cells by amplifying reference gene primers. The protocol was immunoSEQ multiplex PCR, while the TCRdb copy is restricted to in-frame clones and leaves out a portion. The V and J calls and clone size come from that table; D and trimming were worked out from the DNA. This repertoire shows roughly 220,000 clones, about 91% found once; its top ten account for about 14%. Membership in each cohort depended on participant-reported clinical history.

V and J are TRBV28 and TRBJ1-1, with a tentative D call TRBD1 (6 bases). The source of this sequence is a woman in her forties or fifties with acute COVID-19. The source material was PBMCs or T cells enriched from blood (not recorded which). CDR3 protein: CASSFISQGFGTEAFF. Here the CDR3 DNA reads TGTGCCAGCAGTTTCATATCACAGGGATTTGGCACTGAAGCTTTCTTT.